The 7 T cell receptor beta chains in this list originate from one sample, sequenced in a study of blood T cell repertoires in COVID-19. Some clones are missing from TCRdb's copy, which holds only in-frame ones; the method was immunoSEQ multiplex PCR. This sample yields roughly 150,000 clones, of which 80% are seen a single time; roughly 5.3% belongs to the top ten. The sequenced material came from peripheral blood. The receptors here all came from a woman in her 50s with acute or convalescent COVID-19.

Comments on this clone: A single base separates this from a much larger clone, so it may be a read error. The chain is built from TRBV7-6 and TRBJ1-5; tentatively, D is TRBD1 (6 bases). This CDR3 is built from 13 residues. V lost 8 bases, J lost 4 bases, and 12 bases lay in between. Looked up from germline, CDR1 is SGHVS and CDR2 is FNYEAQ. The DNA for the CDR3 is TGTGCCAGCGGATCAACAGGGAATCAGCCCCAGCATTTT. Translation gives CASGSTGNQPQHF. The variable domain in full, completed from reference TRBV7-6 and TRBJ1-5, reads GAGVSQSPRYKVTKRGQDVALRCDPISGHVSLYWYRQALGQGPEFLTYFNYEAQQDKSGLPNDRFSAERPEGSISTLTIQRTEQRDSAMYRCASGSTGNQPQHFGDGTRLSIL.

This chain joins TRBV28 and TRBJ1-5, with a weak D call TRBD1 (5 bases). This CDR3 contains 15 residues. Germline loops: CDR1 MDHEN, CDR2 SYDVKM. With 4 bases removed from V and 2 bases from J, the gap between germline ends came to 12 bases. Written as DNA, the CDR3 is TGTGCCAGCAGTTCGGACACCCCAGGCAATCAGCCCCAGCATTTT. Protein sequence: CASSSDTPGNQPQHF.

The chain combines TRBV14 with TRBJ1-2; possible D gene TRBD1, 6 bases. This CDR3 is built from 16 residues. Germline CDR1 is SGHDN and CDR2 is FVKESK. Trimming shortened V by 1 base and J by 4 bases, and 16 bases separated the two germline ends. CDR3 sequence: CASSQVIQQGSYGYTF. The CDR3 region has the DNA TGTGCCAGCAGCCAAGTAATACAGCAGGGGAGCTATGGCTACACCTTC.

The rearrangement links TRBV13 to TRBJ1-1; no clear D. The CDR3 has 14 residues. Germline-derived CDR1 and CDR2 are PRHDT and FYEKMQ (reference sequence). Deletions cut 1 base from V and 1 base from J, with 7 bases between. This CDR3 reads CASSLAGRNTEAFF. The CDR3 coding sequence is TGTGCCAGCAGCTTAGCTGGCAGGAACACTGAAGCTTTCTTT. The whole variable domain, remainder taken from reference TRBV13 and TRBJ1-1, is AAGVIQSPRHLIKEKRETATLKCYPIPRHDTVYWYQQGPGQDPQFLISFYEKMQSDKGSIPDRFSAQQFSDYHSELNMSSLELGDSALYFCASSLAGRNTEAFFGQGTRLTVV.

The CDR3 spells CASSLDTNGGLTQYF. The DNA of the CDR3 is TGCGCCAGCAGCTTGGACACTAACGGGGGATTGACGCAGTATTTT. The chain uses TRBV5-1 and TRBJ2-3; tentatively, D is TRBD2 (6 bases). Trimming took off 0 bases at V and 9 bases at J, with 17 bases between the two ends. Germline assignment: CDR1 SGHRS and CDR2 YFSETQ. The CDR3 consists of 15 residues.

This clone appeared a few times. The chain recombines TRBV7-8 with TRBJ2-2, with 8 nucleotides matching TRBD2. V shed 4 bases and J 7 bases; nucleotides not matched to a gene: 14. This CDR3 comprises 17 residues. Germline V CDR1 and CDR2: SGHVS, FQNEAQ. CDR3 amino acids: CASSSQRIAGWNGELFF. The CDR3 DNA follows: TGTGCCAGCAGCTCCCAGCGGATAGCGGGGTGGAACGGGGAGCTGTTTTTT.

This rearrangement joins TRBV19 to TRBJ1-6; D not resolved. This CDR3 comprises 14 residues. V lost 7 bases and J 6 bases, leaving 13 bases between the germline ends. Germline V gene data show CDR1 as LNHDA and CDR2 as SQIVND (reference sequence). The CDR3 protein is CASTQQEANSPLHF. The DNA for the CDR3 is TGTGCCAGTACCCAGCAGGAGGCTAATTCACCCCTCCACTTT.